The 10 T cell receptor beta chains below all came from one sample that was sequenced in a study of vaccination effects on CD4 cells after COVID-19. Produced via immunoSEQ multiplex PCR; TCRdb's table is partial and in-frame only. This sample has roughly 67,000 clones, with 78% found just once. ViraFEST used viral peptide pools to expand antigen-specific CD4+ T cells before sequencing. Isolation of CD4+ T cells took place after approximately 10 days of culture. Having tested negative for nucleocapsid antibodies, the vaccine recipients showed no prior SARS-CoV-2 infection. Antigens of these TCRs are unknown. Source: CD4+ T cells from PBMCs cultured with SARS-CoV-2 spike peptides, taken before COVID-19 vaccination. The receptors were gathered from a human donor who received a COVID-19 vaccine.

The chain's CDR3 is CAISMGSGLGAYEQYV. CDR3 DNA sequence: TGTGCCATATCGATGGGATCAGGACTCGGGGCTTACGAGCAGTACGTC. The chain employs TRBV24-1 and TRBJ2-7; D is perhaps TRBD1 or TRBD2 (5 bases each). The germline CDR1 and CDR2 sequences are KGHDR and SFDVKD. With 11 bases removed from V and 4 bases from J, the gap between germline ends came to 26 bases. The CDR3 sequence is 16 residues long.

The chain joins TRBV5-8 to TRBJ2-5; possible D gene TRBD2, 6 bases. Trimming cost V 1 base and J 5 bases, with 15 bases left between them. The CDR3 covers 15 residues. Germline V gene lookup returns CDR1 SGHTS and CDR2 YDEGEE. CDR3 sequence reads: CASSLFTSGRETQYF. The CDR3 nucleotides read TGTGCCAGCAGCTTGTTTACCTCAGGGAGGGAGACCCAGTACTTC.

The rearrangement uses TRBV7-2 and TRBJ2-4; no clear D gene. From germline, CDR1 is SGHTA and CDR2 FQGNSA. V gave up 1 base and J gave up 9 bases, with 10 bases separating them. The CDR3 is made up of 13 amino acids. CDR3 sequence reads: CASSLGFNGIQYF. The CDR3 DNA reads TGTGCCAGCAGCTTAGGATTCAACGGCATTCAGTACTTC.

The CDR3 reads CASSRSRNQPQHF. In DNA form, the CDR3 reads TGTGCCAGCAGCCGGAGTCGCAATCAGCCCCAGCATTTT. The V gene is TRBV7-8, the J gene TRBJ1-5; D not certain. V was pared by 5 bases and J by 2 bases, with 7 bases between. The CDR3 contains 13 residues. The V gene's germline CDR1 is SGHVS and CDR2 FQNEAQ.

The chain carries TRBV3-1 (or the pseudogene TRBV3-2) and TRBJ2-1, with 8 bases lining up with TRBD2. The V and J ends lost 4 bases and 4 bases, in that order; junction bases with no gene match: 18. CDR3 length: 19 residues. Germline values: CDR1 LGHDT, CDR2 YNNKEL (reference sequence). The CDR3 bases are TGTGCCAGCAGCCCAAGGACTAGCCCTTTAGGTTCGGGATACAATGAGCAGTTCTTC. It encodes CASSPRTSPLGSGYNEQFF.

The CDR3 loop is CASSESWDQPQHF. The DNA of the CDR3 is TGCGCCAGCAGTGAGTCGTGGGATCAGCCCCAGCATTTT. The chain carries TRBV10-2 and TRBJ1-5; D ambiguous. This CDR3 has 13 amino acids. Trimming cost V 0 bases and J 5 bases, with 5 bases left between them. Germline V lookup: CDR1 WSHSY, CDR2 SAAADI.

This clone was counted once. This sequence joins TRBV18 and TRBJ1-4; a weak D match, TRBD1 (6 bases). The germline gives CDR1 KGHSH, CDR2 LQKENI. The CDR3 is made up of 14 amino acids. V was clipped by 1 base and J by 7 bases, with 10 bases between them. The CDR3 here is CASSPLRDIEKLFF. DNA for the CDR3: TGTGCCAGCTCACCACTCCGGGACATTGAAAAACTGTTTTTT. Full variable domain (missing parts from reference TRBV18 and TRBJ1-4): NAGVMQNPRHLVRRRGQEARLRCSPMKGHSHVYWYRQLPEEGLKFMVYLQKENIIDESGMPKERFSAEFPKEGPSILRIQQVVRGDSAAYFCASSPLRDIEKLFFGSGTQLSVL.

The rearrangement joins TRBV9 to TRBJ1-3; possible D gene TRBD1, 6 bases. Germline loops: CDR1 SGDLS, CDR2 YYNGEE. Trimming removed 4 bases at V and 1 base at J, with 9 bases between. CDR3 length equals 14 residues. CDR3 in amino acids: CASSLQGSGNTIYF. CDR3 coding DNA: TGTGCCAGCAGCCTACAGGGTTCTGGAAACACCATATATTTT.

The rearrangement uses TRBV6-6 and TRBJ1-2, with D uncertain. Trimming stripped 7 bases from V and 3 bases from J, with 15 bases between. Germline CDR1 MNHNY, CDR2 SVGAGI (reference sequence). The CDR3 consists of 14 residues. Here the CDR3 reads CASIKRESDYGYTF. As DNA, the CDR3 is TGTGCCAGCATTAAAAGGGAGTCGGACTATGGCTACACCTTC.

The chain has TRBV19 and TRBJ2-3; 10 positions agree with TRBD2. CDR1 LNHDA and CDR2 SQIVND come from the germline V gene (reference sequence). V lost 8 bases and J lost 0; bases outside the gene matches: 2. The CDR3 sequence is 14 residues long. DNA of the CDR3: TGTGCCAGTCGTAGCGGGGGGAGCACAGATACGCAGTATTTT. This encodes CASRSGGSTDTQYF.